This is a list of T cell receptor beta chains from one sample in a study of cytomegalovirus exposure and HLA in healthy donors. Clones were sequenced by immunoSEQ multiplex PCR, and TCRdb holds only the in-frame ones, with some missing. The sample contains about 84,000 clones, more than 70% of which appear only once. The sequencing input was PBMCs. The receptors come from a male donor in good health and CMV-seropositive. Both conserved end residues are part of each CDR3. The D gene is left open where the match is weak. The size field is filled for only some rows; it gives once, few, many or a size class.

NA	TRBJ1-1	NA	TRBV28	TGTGCCAGCAGTCAACAGGGCTCGGGAACTGAAGCTTTCTTT	CASSQQGSGTEAFF
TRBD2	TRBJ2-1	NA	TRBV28	TGTGCCAGCAGACCCCCGGGACTAGCTTTGGACAATGAGCAGTTCTTC	CASRPPGLALDNEQFF
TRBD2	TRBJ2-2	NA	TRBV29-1	TGCAGCGTTGGAAGCGGGAGTAACACCGGGGAGCTGTTTTTT	CSVGSGSNTGELFF
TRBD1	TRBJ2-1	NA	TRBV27	TGTGCCAGCAGTCGGGACAGACTTTACAATGAGCAGTTCTTC	CASSRDRLYNEQFF
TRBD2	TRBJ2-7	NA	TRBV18	TGTGCCAGCTCACCGGCGGGAGCCGGGGAGCAGTACTTC	CASSPAGAGEQYF
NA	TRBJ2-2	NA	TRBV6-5	TGTGCCAGCAGTTACTCGAATGAGGCCGGGGAGCTGTTTTTT	CASSYSNEAGELFF
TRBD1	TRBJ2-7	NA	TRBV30	TGTGCCTGGAGGACGACAGGGGGCGCTTCCTACGAGCAGTACTTC	CAWRTTGGASYEQYF
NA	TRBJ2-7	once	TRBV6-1	TGTGCCAGCAGTCAAAACAGGGTGAGCTCCTACGAGCAGTACTTC	CASSQNRVSSYEQYF
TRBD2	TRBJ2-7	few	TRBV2	TGTGCCAGCACCCGCTGGGATAGCGGGAGCATCGATCGGGCCTACGAGCAGTACTTC	CASTRWDSGSIDRAYEQYF
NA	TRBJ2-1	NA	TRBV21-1	TGTGCCAGCAGTCTAGTCCTAGCGGGAGAGTTGACCTACAATGAGCAGTTCTTC	CASSLVLAGELTYNEQFF
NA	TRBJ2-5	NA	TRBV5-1	TGCGCCAGCAGCCCATCCGGACTACCCGGCGGGGAGACCCAGTACTTC	CASSPSGLPGGETQYF
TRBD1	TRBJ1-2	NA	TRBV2	TGTGCCAGCAAACTGACAGGGGGCGACTATGGCTACACCTTC	CASKLTGGDYGYTF
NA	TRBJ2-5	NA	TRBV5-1	TGCGCCAGCAGCCCAACCGGGACTAGTAATACCAGGGGGAAGACCCAGTACTTC	CASSPTGTSNTRGKTQYF
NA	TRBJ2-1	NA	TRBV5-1	TGCGCCAGCAGCTTGGTACCGAGCGACAGCAATGAGCAGTTCTTC	CASSLVPSDSNEQFF
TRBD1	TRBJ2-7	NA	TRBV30	TGTGCCTGGAATAGGGACAGTTTGAGCTACGAGCAGTACTTC	CAWNRDSLSYEQYF
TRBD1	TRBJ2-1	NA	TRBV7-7	TGTGCCAGCAGCTCCGGGACAGACTTCTACAATGAGCAGTTCTTC	CASSSGTDFYNEQFF
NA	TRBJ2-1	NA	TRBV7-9	TGTGCCAGCAGCCTATCACCTCTAGCGATTGAGCAGTTCTTC	CASSLSPLAIEQFF
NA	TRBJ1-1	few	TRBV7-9	TGTGCCAGCAGCTTAGCACAGGGGAACACTGAAGCTTTCTTT	CASSLAQGNTEAFF
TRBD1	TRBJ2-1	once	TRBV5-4	TGTGCCAGCAGCGCCGGACAGGACAATGAGCAGTTCTTC	CASSAGQDNEQFF
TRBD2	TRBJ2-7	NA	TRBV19	TGTGCCAGTAGACCATCTAGCGGGGGCCCCTACGAGCAGTACTTC	CASRPSSGGPYEQYF
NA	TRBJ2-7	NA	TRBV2	TGTGCCAGCAGTGTGGGGCTTAGCTCCTACGAGCAGTACTTC	CASSVGLSSYEQYF
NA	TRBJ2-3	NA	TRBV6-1	TGTGCCAGCAGCCCAAGGGGGAGTCTGACAGATACGCAGTATTTT	CASSPRGSLTDTQYF
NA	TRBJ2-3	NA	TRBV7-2	TGTGCCAGCTTTATCGGGTTGCGCACAGATACGCAGTATTTT	CASFIGLRTDTQYF
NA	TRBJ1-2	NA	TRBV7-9	TGTGCCAGCGGCCGCGTTAGTGCAGGGGAATCTAACTATGGCTACACCTTC	CASGRVSAGESNYGYTF
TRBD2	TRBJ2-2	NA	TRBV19	TGTGCCAGTAGTGAACCCCCCTCTAGCGGTTACACCGGGGAGCTGTTTTTT	CASSEPPSSGYTGELFF
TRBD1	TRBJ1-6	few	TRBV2	TGTGCCAGCAGGGAAGATCCGACAGGGGTTGGTTCACCCCTCCACTTT	CASREDPTGVGSPLHF
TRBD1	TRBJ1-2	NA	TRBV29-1	TGCAGCGTTGCCGGTCTCGGGACAGGGACAACCTATGGCTACACCTTC	CSVAGLGTGTTYGYTF
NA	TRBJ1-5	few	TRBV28	TGTGCCAGCAGTTCCCAGGATAGCAATCAGCCCCAGCATTTT	CASSSQDSNQPQHF
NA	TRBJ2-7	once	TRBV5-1	TGCGCCAGCAGCTTGGACCCTGGTTTTGCCGAGCAGTACTTC	CASSLDPGFAEQYF
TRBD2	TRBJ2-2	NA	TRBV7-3	TGTGCCAGCAGCTTAAACGGGAGGATGAGCGGGGAGCTGTTTTTT	CASSLNGRMSGELFF
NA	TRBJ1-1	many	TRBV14	TGTGCCAGCAGCCAAGATCCGGGGATAGCCACTGAAGCTTTCTTT	CASSQDPGIATEAFF
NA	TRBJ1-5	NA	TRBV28	TGTGCCAGCAAGGGAGGGAATGTGGGTTTTCAGCCCCAGCATTTT	CASKGGNVGFQPQHF
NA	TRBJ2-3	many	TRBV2	TGTGCCACCCAGACACCTTTCACAGATACGCAGTATTTT	CATQTPFTDTQYF
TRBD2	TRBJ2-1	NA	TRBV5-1	TGCGCCAGCAGCAACGGACTAGCGGGATACAATGAGCAGTTCTTC	CASSNGLAGYNEQFF
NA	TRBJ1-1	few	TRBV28	TGTGCCAGCAGTTTATTGGCAGCTGAAGCTTTCTTT	CASSLLAAEAFF
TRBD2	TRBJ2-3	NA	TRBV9	TGTGCCAGCAGCTTACGACTAGCGGGCCCAGATACGCAGTATTTT	CASSLRLAGPDTQYF
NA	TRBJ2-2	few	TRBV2	TGTGCCAGCAGTGAACGGCAGGGGATCACAGGAGGGGAGCTGTTTTTT	CASSERQGITGGELFF
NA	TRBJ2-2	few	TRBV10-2	TGCGCCAGCAGGGCAACGAACACCGGGGAGCTGTTTTTT	CASRATNTGELFF
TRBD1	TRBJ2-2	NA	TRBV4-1	TGCGCCAGCAGCCGAGAAGGACAGGGGAACACCGGGGAGCTGTTTTTT	CASSREGQGNTGELFF
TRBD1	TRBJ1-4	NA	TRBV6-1	TGTGCCAGCAGTGTCAGACCGGGACAGGGAGGTGAAAAACTGTTTTTT	CASSVRPGQGGEKLFF
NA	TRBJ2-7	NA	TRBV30	TGTGCCTGGAGTACCTCGGGGGGCTTCGCTGTTGGGCAGTACTTC	CAWSTSGGFAVGQYF
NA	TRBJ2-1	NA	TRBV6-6	TGTGCCAGCAGTTACCAGGGGGGAAGGGATGAGCAGTTCTTC	CASSYQGGRDEQFF
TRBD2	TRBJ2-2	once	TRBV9	TGTGCCAGCAGCGGTAGCGGGAAGGGCACCGGGGAGCTGTTTTTT	CASSGSGKGTGELFF
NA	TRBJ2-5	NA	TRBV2	TGTGCCAGCAGTCCAGATCTAGGGACCCAGTACTTC	CASSPDLGTQYF
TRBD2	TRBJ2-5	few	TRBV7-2	TGTGCCAGCAGCTACGGAGCGGGAGTCCAAGAGACCCAGTACTTC	CASSYGAGVQETQYF
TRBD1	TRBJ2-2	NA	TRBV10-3	TGTGCCAGCGAGGGACAGGGGGTGGACACCGGGGAGCTGTTTTTT	CASEGQGVDTGELFF
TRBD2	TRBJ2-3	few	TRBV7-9	TGTGCCAGCAGCTTTACCCGAGCTGGGCGGGAGGGCGGAGATACGCAGTATTTT	CASSFTRAGREGGDTQYF
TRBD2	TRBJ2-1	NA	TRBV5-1	TGCGCCAGCAGCTTGGGACTAGCGGGAGGCTACAATGAGCAGTTCTTC	CASSLGLAGGYNEQFF
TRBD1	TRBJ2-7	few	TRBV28	TGTGCCAGCAGTGCACCGGGACAGGTTCCCTTGGCCCCCTACGAGCAGTACTTC	CASSAPGQVPLAPYEQYF
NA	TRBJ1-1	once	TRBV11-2	TGTGCCAGCAGCTTAGGAGGGAGGGTGGATACGAACACTGAAGCTTTCTTT	CASSLGGRVDTNTEAFF
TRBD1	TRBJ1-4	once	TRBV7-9	TGTGCCAGCAGCCGTGGGACAGGGAATGAAAAACTGTTTTTT	CASSRGTGNEKLFF
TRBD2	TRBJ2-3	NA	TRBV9	TGTGCCAGCAGCGCCGGACTAGCGGGAGGACGGGATACGCAGTATTTT	CASSAGLAGGRDTQYF
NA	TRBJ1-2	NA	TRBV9	TGTGCCAGCAGCGACAGGGAAGGCTACACCTTC	CASSDREGYTF
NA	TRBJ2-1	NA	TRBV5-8	TGTGCCAGCAGCTTGGAGCGGAGCCTATACAATGAGCAGTTCTTC	CASSLERSLYNEQFF
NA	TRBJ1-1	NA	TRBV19	TGTGCCAGTAGTATACTTTCACAGAGAGTGAACACTGAAGCTTTCTTT	CASSILSQRVNTEAFF
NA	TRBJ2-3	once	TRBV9	TGTGCCAGCAGCGTAGACCCGGGGGCTAGCGGTCCCCGCCGGTATTTT	CASSVDPGASGPRRYF
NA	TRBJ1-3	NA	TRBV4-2	TGTGCCAGCAGTCAAACGGGGGTTTTCTCTGGAAACACCATATATTTT	CASSQTGVFSGNTIYF